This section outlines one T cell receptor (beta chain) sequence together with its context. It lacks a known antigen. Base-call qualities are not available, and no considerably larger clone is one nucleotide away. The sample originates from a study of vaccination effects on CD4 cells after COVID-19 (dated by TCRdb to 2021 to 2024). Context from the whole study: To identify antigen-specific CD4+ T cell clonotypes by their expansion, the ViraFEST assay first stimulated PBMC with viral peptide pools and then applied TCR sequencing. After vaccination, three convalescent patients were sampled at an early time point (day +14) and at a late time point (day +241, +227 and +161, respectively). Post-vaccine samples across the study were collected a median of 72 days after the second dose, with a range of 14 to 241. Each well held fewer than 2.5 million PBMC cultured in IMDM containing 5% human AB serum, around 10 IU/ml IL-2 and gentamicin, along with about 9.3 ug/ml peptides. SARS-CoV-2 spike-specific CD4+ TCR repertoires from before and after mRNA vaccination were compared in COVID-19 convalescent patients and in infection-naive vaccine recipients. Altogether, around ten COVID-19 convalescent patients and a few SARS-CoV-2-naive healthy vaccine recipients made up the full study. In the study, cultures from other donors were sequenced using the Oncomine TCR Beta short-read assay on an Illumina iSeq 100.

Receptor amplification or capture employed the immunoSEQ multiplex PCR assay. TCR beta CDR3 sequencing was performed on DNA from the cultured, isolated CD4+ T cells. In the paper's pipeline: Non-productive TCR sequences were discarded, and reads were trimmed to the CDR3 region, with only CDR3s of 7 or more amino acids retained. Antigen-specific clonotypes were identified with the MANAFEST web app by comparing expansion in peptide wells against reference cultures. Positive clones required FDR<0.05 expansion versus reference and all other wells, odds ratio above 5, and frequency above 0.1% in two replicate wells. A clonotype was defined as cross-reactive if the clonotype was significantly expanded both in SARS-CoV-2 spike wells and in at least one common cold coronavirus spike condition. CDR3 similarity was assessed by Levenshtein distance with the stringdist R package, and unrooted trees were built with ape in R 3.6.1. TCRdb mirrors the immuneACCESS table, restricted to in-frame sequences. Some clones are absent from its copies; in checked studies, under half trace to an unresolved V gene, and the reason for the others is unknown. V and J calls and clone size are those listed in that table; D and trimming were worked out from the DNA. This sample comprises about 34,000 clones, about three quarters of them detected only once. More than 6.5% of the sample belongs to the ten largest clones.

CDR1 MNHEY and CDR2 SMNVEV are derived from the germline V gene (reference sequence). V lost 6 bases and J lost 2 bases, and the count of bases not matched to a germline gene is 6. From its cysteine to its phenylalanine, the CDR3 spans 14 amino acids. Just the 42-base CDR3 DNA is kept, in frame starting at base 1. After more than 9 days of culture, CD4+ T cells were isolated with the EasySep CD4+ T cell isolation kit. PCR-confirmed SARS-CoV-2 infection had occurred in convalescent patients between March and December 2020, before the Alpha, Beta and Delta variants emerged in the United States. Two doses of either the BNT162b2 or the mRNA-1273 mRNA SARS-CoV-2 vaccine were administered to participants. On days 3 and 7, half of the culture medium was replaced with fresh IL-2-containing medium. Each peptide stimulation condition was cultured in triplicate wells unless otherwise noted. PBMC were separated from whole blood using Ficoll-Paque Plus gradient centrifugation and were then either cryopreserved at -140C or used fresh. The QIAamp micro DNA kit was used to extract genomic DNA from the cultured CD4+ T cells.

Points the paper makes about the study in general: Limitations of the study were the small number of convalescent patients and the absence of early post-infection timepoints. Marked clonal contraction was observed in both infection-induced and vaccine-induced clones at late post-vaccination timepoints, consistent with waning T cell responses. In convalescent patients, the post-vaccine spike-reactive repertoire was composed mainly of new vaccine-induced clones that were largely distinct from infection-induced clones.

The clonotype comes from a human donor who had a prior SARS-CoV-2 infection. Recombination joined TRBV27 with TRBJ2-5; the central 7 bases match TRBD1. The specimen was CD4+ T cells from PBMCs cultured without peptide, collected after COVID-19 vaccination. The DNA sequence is TGTGCCAGCAGAAAAAGACAGGGTCAAGAGACCCAGTACTTC. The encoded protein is CASRKRQGQETQYF.